Listed below are T cell receptor beta chains from one sample, sequenced in a study of T cells in Graves' hyperthyroidism and ophthalmopathy. TCRdb re-analysed the multiplex PCR reads in MiXCR, keeping a single row per CDR3 protein. The table lists 500,000 to 750,000 distinct CDR3 sequences, more than 15% of them singletons. Sequencing was done on a sample of blood. The receptor source for this set is a woman in her twenties or thirties with Graves' hyperthyroidism. The CDR3 runs from the conserved cysteine through the conserved F or W. The D gene is left open where the match is weak. Rows may omit the clone size; those that give it use once, few, many or a size class.

J gene	D gene	clone size	V gene	CDR3 protein	CDR3 DNA
TRBJ2-7	-	many	TRBV7-2	CASSLAVQPIYEQYF	TGTGCCAGCAGCTTAGCGGTACAGCCCATCTACGAGCAGTACTTC
TRBJ1-5	-	few	TRBV7-9	CASSLAVNQPQHF	TGTGCCAGCAGCTTAGCTGTTAATCAGCCCCAGCATTTT
TRBJ2-1	-	many	TRBV20-1	CSARDLGGGGSYNEQFF	TGCAGTGCTAGAGACTTAGGGGGCGGGGGCTCCTACAATGAGCAGTTCTTC
TRBJ1-2	TRBD1	few	TRBV27	CASSSRQGVYGYTF	TGTGCCAGCAGTTCTAGACAGGGGGTCTATGGCTACACCTTC
TRBJ2-1	TRBD2	many	TRBV5-1	CASSQAGTSDRFGYNEQFF	TGCGCCAGCAGCCAAGCCGGGACTAGTGATCGCTTTGGTTACAATGAGCAGTTCTTC
TRBJ1-6	-	few	TRBV10-3	CAISESGALIGSPLHF	TGTGCCATCAGTGAGTCGGGGGCCCTTATAGGATCACCCCTCCACTTT
TRBJ2-7	-	many	TRBV12-5	CASGPSGSYEQYF	TGTGCTAGTGGCCCCTCCGGCTCCTACGAGCAGTACTTC
TRBJ1-2	TRBD1	-	TRBV6-2/TRBV6-3	CASSYSTGISGYTF	TGTGCCAGCAGTTACTCGACAGGGATCTCTGGCTACACCTTC
TRBJ2-7	TRBD2	few	TRBV20-1	CSAKSSGRYEQYF	TGCAGTGCTAAGTCTAGCGGGAGGTACGAGCAGTACTTC
TRBJ1-3	-	few	TRBV30	CAWSVRNVQYF	TGTGCCTGGAGTGTACGAAATGTTCAATATTTT
TRBJ1-5	-	many	TRBV18	CASSPGRTGRPQHF	TGTGCCAGCTCACCGGGACGGACCGGAAGGCCCCAGCATTTT
TRBJ2-2	-	-	TRBV19	CASRRGTTLTGELFF	TGTGCCAGTAGACGCGGGACAACGCTAACCGGGGAGCTGTTTTTT
TRBJ2-2	TRBD2	many	TRBV20-1	CSARDQLAVLNTGELFF	TGCAGTGCTAGAGACCAACTAGCGGTGCTGAACACCGGGGAGCTGTTTTTT
TRBJ1-1	TRBD1	many	TRBV6-5	CASSYGRGLNTEAFF	TGTGCCAGCAGTTACGGCAGGGGGTTGAACACTGAAGCTTTCTTT
TRBJ2-1	TRBD2	many	TRBV6-5	CASSYGTSGESYNEQFF	TGTGCCAGCAGTTACGGGACTAGCGGGGAGTCCTACAATGAGCAGTTCTTC
TRBJ2-3	-	-	TRBV27	CASSDSVDTQYF	TGTGCCAGCAGCGATAGTGTAGATACGCAGTATTTT
TRBJ2-7	-	many	TRBV20-1	CSARGEFSYEQYF	TGCAGTGCTAGGGGGGAGTTCTCCTACGAGCAGTACTTC
TRBJ1-2	TRBD1	many	TRBV5-1	CASSPGTAYGYTF	TGCGCCAGCAGCCCCGGGACAGCCTATGGCTACACCTTC
TRBJ2-7	-	many	TRBV10-3	CAIKADSSYEQYF	TGTGCCATCAAGGCTGACAGCTCCTACGAGCAGTACTTC
TRBJ2-3	TRBD1	many	TRBV6-2/TRBV6-3	CASSTPTGAEADTQYF	TGTGCCAGCAGTACCCCGACAGGGGCAGAGGCAGATACGCAGTATTTT
TRBJ2-1	TRBD2	many	TRBV7-8	CASSSKRGLAVRGQFF	TGTGCCAGCAGCTCAAAGAGGGGACTAGCGGTCCGTGGGCAGTTCTTC
TRBJ2-2	TRBD2	many	TRBV28	CASSLAGAPDTGELFF	TGTGCCAGCAGTTTAGCGGGAGCCCCGGACACCGGGGAGCTGTTTTTT
TRBJ2-1	TRBD2	-	TRBV6-1	CASSEVGTSGSQKFF	TGTGCCAGCAGTGAAGTCGGGACTAGCGGTTCTCAAAAGTTCTTC
TRBJ1-2	-	few	TRBV11-1	CASSHTGSYGYTF	TGTGCCAGCAGCCACACAGGGTCCTATGGCTACACCTTC
TRBJ2-2	TRBD2	few	TRBV4-1	CASRPLAGGETGELFF	TGCGCCAGCAGGCCCCTAGCGGGAGGTGAAACCGGGGAGCTGTTTTTT
TRBJ1-3	TRBD1	-	TRBV11-2	CVSSAWTGENTIYF	TGTGTCAGCAGCGCCTGGACAGGGGAAAACACCATATATTTT
TRBJ1-3	-	many	TRBV6-6	CASSYDRNSGNTIYF	TGTGCCAGCAGTTACGACAGAAACTCTGGAAACACCATATATTTT
TRBJ2-1	-	-	TRBV18	CASSQSRDAYEQFF	TGTGCCAGCTCACAATCCCGGGACGCATACGAGCAGTTCTTC
TRBJ1-3	-	-	TRBV15	CATKGQDTIYF	TGTGCCACCAAGGGCCAGGACACCATATATTTT
TRBJ2-7	TRBD2	many	TRBV6-2/TRBV6-3	CASRDRQTSGAYEQYF	TGTGCCAGCAGGGACAGGCAGACTAGCGGCGCCTACGAGCAGTACTTC
TRBJ2-1	TRBD2	few	TRBV29-1	CSVAPAGVSYNEQFF	TGCAGCGTGGCCCCGGCGGGGGTCTCCTACAATGAGCAGTTCTTC
TRBJ1-3	-	few	TRBV19	CASSIGSPSAGNTIYF	TGTGCCAGTAGTATAGGGTCGCCGAGCGCTGGAAACACCATATATTTT
TRBJ2-3	TRBD2	many	TRBV7-9	CASSFERGTDTQYF	TGTGCCAGCAGCTTCGAGCGGGGTACAGATACGCAGTATTTT
TRBJ2-1	-	-	TRBV29-1	CSVEQEYNEQFF	TGCAGCGTTGAACAGGAGTACAATGAGCAGTTCTTC
TRBJ2-7	TRBD1	many	TRBV7-2	CASSLRQGGSYEQYF	TGTGCCAGCAGCTTACGACAGGGTGGGTCCTACGAGCAGTACTTC
TRBJ2-3	-	many	TRBV29-1	CSVDGGFTDTQYF	TGCAGCGTTGACGGCGGCTTCACAGATACGCAGTATTTT
TRBJ2-7	-	-	TRBV4-3	CASSQAALNEQYF	TGCGCCAGCAGCCAAGCGGCGTTAAACGAGCAGTACTTC
TRBJ2-5	-	many	TRBV20-1	CSATTTDRNQETQYF	TGCAGTGCTACCACGACAGACAGGAACCAAGAGACCCAGTACTTC